A single T cell receptor beta chain is shown here with its context. Libraries were prepared by immunoSEQ multiplex PCR; TCRdb keeps only in-frame clonotypes and omits some of them. The repertoire consists of approximately 170,000 clones, with about 90% occurring once and the leading ten covering roughly 9%. This sample was taken from a study of blood T cell repertoires in COVID-19. This TCR was recovered from a woman aged 18-35 years who had recovered from COVID-19. The material sequenced was PBMCs or T cells enriched from blood (not recorded which).

CDR3 in amino acids: CATQTGGVDTQYF. In DNA form, the CDR3 reads TGTGCCACCCAGACAGGAGGAGTAGATACGCAGTATTTT. The chain joins TRBV5-4 to TRBJ2-3; D possibly corresponds to TRBD1 (6 bases). The V end was cut by 9 bases, the J end by 5 bases, with 16 bases between. Per germline, CDR1 SGHNT and CDR2 YYREEE (reference sequence). This CDR3 has 13 amino acids.